One sample yielded the 24 T cell receptor beta chains listed below, sequenced in a study of cytomegalovirus exposure and HLA in healthy donors (dated by TCRdb to about 2017). The library was generated by the immunoSEQ multiplex PCR assay. For the multiplex PCR, a mixture combining 60 forward primers for TCR Vbeta segments and 13 reverse primers for TCR Jbeta segments was used. In TCRdb, the immuneACCESS table is reduced to in-frame sequences with V and J assigned. These tables do not hold every clone; where another copy was compared, an unresolved V gene accounts for under half, and the others remain unexplained. This sample's table contains roughly 120,000 clones. The ten largest account for roughly 3.5% of the sample. Sequences were obtained from PBMCs. The receptors were sampled from a man aged 18 to 30 in good health and CMV-seronegative.

The V gene is TRBV7-9, the J gene TRBJ1-2; a possible D gene is TRBD1 (5 bases). This CDR3 spans 14 amino acids. The ends were cut back, 5 bases at V and 3 bases at J, with 13 bases in the middle. Germline V gene lookup returns CDR1 SEHNR and CDR2 FQNEAQ (reference sequence). This CDR3 is CASSTKDTYYGYTF. In DNA form, the CDR3 reads TGTGCCAGCAGCACTAAGGACACCTACTATGGCTACACCTTC.

The CDR3 DNA follows: TGCGCCAGCAGTTTTTCCCCGGGTCGGGGAGTCACCGGGGAGCTGTTTTTT. It is translated as CASSFSPGRGVTGELFF. The gene calls are TRBV10-2 and TRBJ2-2; tentatively, D is TRBD2 (5 bases). The CDR3 runs to 17 residues. Per germline, CDR1 WSHSY and CDR2 SAAADI. V lost 5 bases and J lost 4, with 20 bases in between.

V gene TRBV13 combines with J gene TRBJ2-3, with 8 bases fitting TRBD2. CDR1 is PRHDT, CDR2 FYEKMQ, per germline (reference sequence). The CDR3 contains 16 residues. Trimming cost V 5 bases and J 4 bases; bases outside gene matches: 11. The CDR3: CASSPLAGLEADTQYF. CDR3 DNA: TGTGCCAGCAGCCCGCTAGCGGGCCTGGAGGCAGATACGCAGTATTTT. Full variable domain (rest looked up from reference TRBV13 and TRBJ2-3): AAGVIQSPRHLIKEKRETATLKCYPIPRHDTVYWYQQGPGQDPQFLISFYEKMQSDKGSIPDRFSAQQFSDYHSELNMSSLELGDSALYFCASSPLAGLEADTQYFGPGTRLTVL.

The rearrangement uses TRBV19 and TRBJ1-2; D remains unclear. V shed 5 bases and J shed 6 bases, with 16 bases lying between them. The V gene's germline CDR1 is LNHDA and CDR2 SQIVND (reference sequence). CDR3 length: 14 residues. The CDR3 loop reads CASSPLGRRDGYTF. In DNA form, the CDR3 reads TGTGCCAGTAGTCCCCTCGGCAGGCGGGATGGCTACACCTTC.

The chain couples TRBV4-1 to TRBJ2-7, with TRBD2 matching 9 bases. Germline V lookup: CDR1 MGHRA, CDR2 YSYEKL. This CDR3 is 16 amino acids long. After removal of 0 bases from V and 3 bases from J, the junction contained 6 bases not matched to a gene. The CDR3 sequence: CASSQDRLAGIYEQYF. The CDR3 DNA reads as TGCGCCAGCAGCCAAGATAGGCTAGCGGGGATCTACGAGCAGTACTTC.

V gene TRBV28 combines with J gene TRBJ2-7, with D tentatively TRBD1 (5 bases). The V end lost 3 bases, the J end lost 3 bases, and 15 bases lay between the germline ends. Per germline, CDR1 MDHEN and CDR2 SYDVKM. This CDR3 is built from 15 residues. This CDR3 is CASSFAGQGGYEQYF. CDR3 coding DNA: TGTGCCAGCAGTTTTGCCGGCCAGGGTGGCTACGAGCAGTACTTC.

This sequence joins TRBV19 and TRBJ1-5; tentative D call: TRBD1 (5 bases). Germline V gene lookup returns CDR1 LNHDA and CDR2 SQIVND (reference sequence). Between the trimmed V and J ends, which lost 3 bases and 3 bases, there was a span of 12 bases. This CDR3 has 15 amino acids. The CDR3 coding sequence is TGTGCCAGTAGTATGTGGCAGGGCCCCAATCAGCCCCAGCATTTT. Residues: CASSMWQGPNQPQHF.

The J gene is TRBJ1-5, the V gene TRBV19, with unresolved D. With 5 bases removed from V and 0 bases from J, the gap between germline ends came to 11 bases. CDR3 length: 15 amino acids. Germline V gene sequence: CDR1 LNHDA, CDR2 SQIVND (reference sequence). The CDR3 region has the DNA TGTGCCAGTAGTGCCCTGGGGAGTAGCAATCAGCCCCAGCATTTT. Translating gives CASSALGSSNQPQHF.

The chain is built from TRBV4-1 and TRBJ2-1, with D possibly being TRBD1 (5 bases). The ends were cut back, 6 bases at V and 3 bases at J, with 18 bases in the middle. Germline V gives CDR1 MGHRA, CDR2 YSYEKL. The CDR3 totals 16 residues. The DNA for the CDR3 is TGCGCCAGCAGTTGGCGGACACAGAACCTCTACAATGAGCAGTTCTTC. This gives the protein CASSWRTQNLYNEQFF.

The CDR3: CASSSTTGVTNEKLFF. CDR3 in DNA: TGCGCCAGCAGCTCAACCACAGGGGTAACTAATGAAAAACTGTTTTTT. The chain couples TRBV5-1 to TRBJ1-4, with TRBD1 matching over 7 bases. After removal of 3 bases from V and 1 base from J, the junction contained 6 bases not matched to a gene. Germline loops: CDR1 SGHRS, CDR2 YFSETQ. The CDR3 runs to 16 residues.

The chain links TRBV9 to TRBJ1-2; 7 nucleotides match TRBD1. The V and J ends lost 3 bases and 5 bases, in that order; junction bases with no gene match: 13. CDR3 length: 16 residues. Germline-derived CDR1 and CDR2 are SGDLS and YYNGEE. In DNA form, the CDR3 reads TGTGCCAGCAGCGCCAAGGCCGGGACAGCTATTTATGGCTACACCTTC. Residues: CASSAKAGTAIYGYTF.

This chain connects TRBV19 to TRBJ2-7; TRBD1 agrees at 9 bases. With 4 bases clipped from V and 4 bases from J, the junction kept 5 bases outside the gene matches. The CDR3 runs 14 residues. Germline V lookup: CDR1 LNHDA, CDR2 SQIVND (reference sequence). The CDR3 protein is CASSKGTGSYEQYF. The CDR3 coding sequence is TGTGCCAGTAGTAAAGGGACAGGGTCTTACGAGCAGTACTTC.

J is TRBJ2-1 and V is TRBV5-6, with 8 nucleotides matching TRBD2. This CDR3 comprises 14 residues. Per the germline V gene, CDR1 is SGHDT and CDR2 is YYEEEE. V lost 7 bases, J lost 2 bases, and 5 bases stayed unmatched. DNA of the CDR3: TGTGCCAGCGAGGGCGGGGGGCCCTACAATGAGCAGTTCTTC. Its translation: CASEGGGPYNEQFF.

The rearrangement links TRBV28 to TRBJ2-7; 7 bases agree with TRBD2. Trimming removed 3 bases from V and 2 bases from J; junction bases left unmatched: 10. The CDR3 is 16 amino acids. The germline CDR1 and CDR2 sequences are MDHEN and SYDVKM. In DNA form, the CDR3 reads TGTGCCAGCAGTTTTGGACTAGAAAACCCTACCTACGAGCAGTACTTC. It specifies CASSFGLENPTYEQYF.

The J gene is TRBJ2-7, the V gene TRBV6-5; TRBD1 matches at 9 bases. The length of the CDR3 is 15 residues. Germline loops: CDR1 MNHEY, CDR2 SVGAGI. The V gene end was trimmed by 5 bases and the J gene end by 3 bases; junction bases not matched to a gene: 8. As DNA, the CDR3 is TGTGCCAGCAGTGCCGACAGGGGGTCCTTCTACGAGCAGTACTTC. Residues: CASSADRGSFYEQYF.

The V call is TRBV27, the J call TRBJ1-1; 7 bases agree with TRBD1. Germline CDR1 MNHEY, CDR2 SMNVEV (reference sequence). With V trimmed by 5 bases and J by 10 bases, 4 bases remained unmatched. There are 11 residues in the CDR3. The CDR3 protein is CASSLGTAAFF. The CDR3 DNA follows: TGTGCCAGCAGTCTAGGGACAGCAGCTTTCTTT.

The rearrangement uses TRBV27 and TRBJ1-1; D gene unclear. Trimming left V 0 bases short and J 2 bases short, with 13 bases between. The CDR3 has 16 residues. Germline CDR1 MNHEY, CDR2 SMNVEV (reference sequence). CDR3 coding DNA: TGTGCCAGCAGTTTATCAATGGGCTTAAAAAACACTGAAGCTTTCTTT. Protein: CASSLSMGLKNTEAFF.

V usage is TRBV28 and J usage is TRBJ2-5; the match to TRBD2 covers 10 bases. Per the germline V gene, CDR1 is MDHEN and CDR2 is SYDVKM. Trimming removed 5 bases from V and 5 bases from J; junction bases left unmatched: 20. The CDR3 is 19 residues long. CDR3 DNA: TGTGCCAGCAGTCTCTACCCAATCGCTGGACTAGCGGCTGGGGAGACCCAGTACTTC. Translated, it gives CASSLYPIAGLAAGETQYF.

The chain joins TRBV7-2 to TRBJ2-1; 9 nucleotides agree with TRBD1. CDR3 length: 18 residues. Trimming removed 2 bases from V and 9 bases from J; junction bases left unmatched: 17. Germline V gene data show CDR1 as SGHTA and CDR2 as FQGNSA. The CDR3 DNA is TGTGCCAGCAGCTTAAGCTCCTCGCCGCCGGGACAGGGAAGTGAGCAGTTCTTC. It is translated as CASSLSSSPPGQGSEQFF.

This chain connects TRBV21-1 to TRBJ2-7; the table's D gene call, TRBD2, was not cross checked with the DNA. TRBV21-1 counts as a pseudogene. The CDR3 length is 11 residues. The CDR3 DNA reads as TGTGCCATCGCCCTAGCGGGACTCGAGTACTTC. This gives the protein CAIALAGLEYF.

The genes are TRBV19 and TRBJ1-1; D gene unclear. V lost 6 bases and J 6 bases, leaving 20 bases between the germline ends. Germline values: CDR1 LNHDA, CDR2 SQIVND (reference sequence). CDR3 length: 15 amino acids. This CDR3 reads CASSPKRVLGSEAFF. The CDR3 nucleotides are TGTGCCAGTAGCCCCAAGAGGGTTCTGGGGTCTGAAGCTTTCTTT.

V and J are TRBV10-3 and TRBJ1-2; TRBD1 might be the D (6 bases). Trimming shortened V by 5 bases and J by 4 bases, and 11 bases separated the two germline ends. CDR3 size: 13 residues. CDR1 is ENHRY, CDR2 SYGVKD, per germline. CDR3 in amino acids: CAISPTGGYGYTF. The CDR3 DNA is TGTGCCATCAGTCCGACAGGTGGCTATGGCTACACCTTC.

V gene TRBV4-1 combines with J gene TRBJ2-5; D may be TRBD1 (6 bases). Germline V gives CDR1 MGHRA, CDR2 YSYEKL. The CDR3 has 16 amino acids. The V and J ends lost 3 bases and 5 bases respectively, with 19 bases between them. The CDR3 is CASSHPSGAGVETQYF. CDR3 bases: TGCGCCAGCAGCCACCCCTCAGGGGCCGGAGTTGAGACCCAGTACTTC.

V and J are TRBV19 and TRBJ1-2; 9 nucleotides agree with TRBD1. Trimming took 5 bases from V and 2 from J; bases not matched to a gene: 6. This CDR3 has 15 amino acids. From germline, CDR1 is LNHDA and CDR2 SQIVND (reference sequence). The chain's CDR3 is CASSLTGTGNYGYTF. For the CDR3, the DNA is TGTGCCAGTAGTCTTACCGGGACAGGGAACTATGGCTACACCTTC.